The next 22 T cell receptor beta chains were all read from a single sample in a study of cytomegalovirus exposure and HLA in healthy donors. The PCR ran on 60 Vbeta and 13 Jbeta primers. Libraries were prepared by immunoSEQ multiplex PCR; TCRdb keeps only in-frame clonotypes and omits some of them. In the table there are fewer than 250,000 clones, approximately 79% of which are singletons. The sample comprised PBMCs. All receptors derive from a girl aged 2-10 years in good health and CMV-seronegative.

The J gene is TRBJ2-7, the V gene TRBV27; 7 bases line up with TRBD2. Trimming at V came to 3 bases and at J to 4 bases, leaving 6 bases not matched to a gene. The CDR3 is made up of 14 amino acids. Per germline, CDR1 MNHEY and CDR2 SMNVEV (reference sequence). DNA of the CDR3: TGTGCCAGCAGTTTTACCGGGGGGTTGTACGAGCAGTACTTC. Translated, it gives CASSFTGGLYEQYF.

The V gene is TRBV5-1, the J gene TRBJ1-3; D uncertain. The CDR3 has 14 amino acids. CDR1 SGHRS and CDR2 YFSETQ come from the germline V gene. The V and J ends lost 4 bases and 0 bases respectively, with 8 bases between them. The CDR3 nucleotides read TGCGCCAGCAGCCCGACTTACTCTGGAAACACCATATATTTT. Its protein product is CASSPTYSGNTIYF.

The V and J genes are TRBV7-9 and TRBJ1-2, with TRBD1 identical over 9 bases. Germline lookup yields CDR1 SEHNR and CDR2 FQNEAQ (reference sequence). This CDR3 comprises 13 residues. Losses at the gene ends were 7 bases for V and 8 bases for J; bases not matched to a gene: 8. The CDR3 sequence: CASNRDRVVGYTF. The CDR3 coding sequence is TGTGCCAGCAACCGGGACAGGGTAGTAGGCTACACCTTC.

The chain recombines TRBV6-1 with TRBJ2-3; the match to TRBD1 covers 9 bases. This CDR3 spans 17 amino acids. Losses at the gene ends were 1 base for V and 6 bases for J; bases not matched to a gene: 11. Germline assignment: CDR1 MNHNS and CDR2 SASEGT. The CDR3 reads CASSEVAGTGRMDTQYF. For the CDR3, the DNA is TGTGCCAGCAGTGAAGTGGCCGGGACAGGGAGGATGGATACGCAGTATTTT.

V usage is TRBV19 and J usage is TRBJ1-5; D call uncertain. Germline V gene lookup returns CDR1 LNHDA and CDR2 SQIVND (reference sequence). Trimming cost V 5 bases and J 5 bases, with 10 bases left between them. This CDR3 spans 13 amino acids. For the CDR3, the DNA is TGTGCCAGTAGTCGACAACAAGATCAGCCCCAGCATTTT. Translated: CASSRQQDQPQHF. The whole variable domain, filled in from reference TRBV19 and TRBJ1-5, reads DGGITQSPKYLFRKEGQNVTLSCEQNLNHDAMYWYRQDPGQGLRLIYYSQIVNDFQKGDIAEGYSVSREKKESFPLTVTSAQKNPTAFYLCASSRQQDQPQHFGDGTRLSIL.

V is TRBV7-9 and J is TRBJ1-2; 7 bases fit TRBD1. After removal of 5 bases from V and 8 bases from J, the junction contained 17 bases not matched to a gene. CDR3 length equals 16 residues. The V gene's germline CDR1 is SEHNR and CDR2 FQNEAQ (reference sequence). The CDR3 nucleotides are TGTGCCAGCAGCGAACCGCTGACAGGGATTCGGGAAGGCTACACCTTC. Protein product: CASSEPLTGIREGYTF.

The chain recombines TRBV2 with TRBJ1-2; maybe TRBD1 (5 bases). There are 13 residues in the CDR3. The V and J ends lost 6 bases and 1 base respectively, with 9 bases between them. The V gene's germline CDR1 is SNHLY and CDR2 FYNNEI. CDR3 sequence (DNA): TGTGCCAGCAGGGACACGGTTAACTATGGCTACACCTTC. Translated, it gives CASRDTVNYGYTF.

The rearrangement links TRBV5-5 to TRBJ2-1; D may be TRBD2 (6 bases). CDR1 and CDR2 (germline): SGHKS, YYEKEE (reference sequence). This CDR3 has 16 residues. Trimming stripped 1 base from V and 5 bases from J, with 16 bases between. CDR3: CASSLNPGLGNNEQFF. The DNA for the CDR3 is TGTGCCAGCAGCTTGAATCCGGGACTGGGGAACAATGAGCAGTTCTTC.

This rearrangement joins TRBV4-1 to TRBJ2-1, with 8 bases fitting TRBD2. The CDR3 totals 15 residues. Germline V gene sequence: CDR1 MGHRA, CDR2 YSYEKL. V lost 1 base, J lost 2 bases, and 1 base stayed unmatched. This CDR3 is CASSQGTSTYNEQFF. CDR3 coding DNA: TGCGCCAGCAGCCAAGGGACTAGCACCTACAATGAGCAGTTCTTC.

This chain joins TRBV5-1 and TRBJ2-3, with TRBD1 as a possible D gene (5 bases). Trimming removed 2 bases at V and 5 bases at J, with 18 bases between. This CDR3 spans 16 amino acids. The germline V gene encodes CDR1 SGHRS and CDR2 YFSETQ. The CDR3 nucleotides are TGCGCCAGCAGCTTTGTGGGCGGTCAGGGTAAAGATACGCAGTATTTT. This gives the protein CASSFVGGQGKDTQYF.

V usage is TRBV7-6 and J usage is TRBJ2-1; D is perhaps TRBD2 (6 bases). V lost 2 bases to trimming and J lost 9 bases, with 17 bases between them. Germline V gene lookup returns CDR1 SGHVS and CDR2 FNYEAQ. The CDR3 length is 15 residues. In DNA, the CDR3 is TGTGCCAGCAGCTTATCTGGCTGGGGGGTGGGTGAGCAGTTCTTC. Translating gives CASSLSGWGVGEQFF.

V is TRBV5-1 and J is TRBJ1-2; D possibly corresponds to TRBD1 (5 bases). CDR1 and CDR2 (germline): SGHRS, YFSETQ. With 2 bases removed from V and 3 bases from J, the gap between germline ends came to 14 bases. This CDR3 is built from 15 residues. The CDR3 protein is CASSLGYSRDYGYTF. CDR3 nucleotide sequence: TGCGCCAGCAGCTTAGGGTACAGCAGGGACTATGGCTACACCTTC.

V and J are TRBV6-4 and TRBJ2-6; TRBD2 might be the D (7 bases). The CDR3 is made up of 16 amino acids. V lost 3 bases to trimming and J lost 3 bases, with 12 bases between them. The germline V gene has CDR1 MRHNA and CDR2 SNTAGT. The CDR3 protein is CASSERGGYGANVLTF. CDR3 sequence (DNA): TGTGCCAGCAGTGAAAGGGGGGGTTATGGGGCCAACGTCCTGACTTTC.

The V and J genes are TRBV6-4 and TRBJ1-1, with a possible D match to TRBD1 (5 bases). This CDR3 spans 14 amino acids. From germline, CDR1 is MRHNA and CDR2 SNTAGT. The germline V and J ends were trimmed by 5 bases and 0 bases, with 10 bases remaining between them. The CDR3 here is CASSIDSLNTEAFF. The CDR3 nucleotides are TGTGCCAGCAGTATTGACAGCCTGAACACTGAAGCTTTCTTT.

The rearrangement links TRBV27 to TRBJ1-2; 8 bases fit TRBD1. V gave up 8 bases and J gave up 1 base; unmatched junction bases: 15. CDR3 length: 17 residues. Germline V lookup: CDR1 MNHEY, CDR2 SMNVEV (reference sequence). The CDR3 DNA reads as TGTGCCAGCGGACTCAGGGCCGGGACAGGCCTTAACTATGGCTACACCTTC. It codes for CASGLRAGTGLNYGYTF.

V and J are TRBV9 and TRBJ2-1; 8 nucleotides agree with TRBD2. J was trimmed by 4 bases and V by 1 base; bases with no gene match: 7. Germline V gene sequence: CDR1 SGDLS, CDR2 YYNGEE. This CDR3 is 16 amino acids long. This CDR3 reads CASSVLGRGEYNEQFF. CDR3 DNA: TGTGCCAGCAGCGTACTTGGGCGGGGGGAATACAATGAGCAGTTCTTC.

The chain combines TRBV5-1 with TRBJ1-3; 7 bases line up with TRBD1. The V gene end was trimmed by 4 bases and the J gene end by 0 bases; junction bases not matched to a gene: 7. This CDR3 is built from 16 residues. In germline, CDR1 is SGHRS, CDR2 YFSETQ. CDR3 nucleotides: TGCGCCAGCAGCCGCCGGACAGGCCACTCTGGAAACACCATATATTTT. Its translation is CASSRRTGHSGNTIYF.

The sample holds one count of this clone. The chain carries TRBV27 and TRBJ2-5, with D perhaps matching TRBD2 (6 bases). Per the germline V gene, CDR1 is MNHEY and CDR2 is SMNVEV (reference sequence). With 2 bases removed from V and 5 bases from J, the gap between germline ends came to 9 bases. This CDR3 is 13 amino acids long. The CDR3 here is CASSLVRGETQYF. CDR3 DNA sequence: TGTGCCAGCAGTTTAGTGCGGGGCGAGACCCAGTACTTC.

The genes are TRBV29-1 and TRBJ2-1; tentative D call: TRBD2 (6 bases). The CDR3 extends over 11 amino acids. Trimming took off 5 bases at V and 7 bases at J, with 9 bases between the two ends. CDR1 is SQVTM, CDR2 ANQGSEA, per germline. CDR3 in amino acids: CSVLGGNEQFF. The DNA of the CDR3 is TGCAGCGTTTTGGGGGGAAATGAGCAGTTCTTC.

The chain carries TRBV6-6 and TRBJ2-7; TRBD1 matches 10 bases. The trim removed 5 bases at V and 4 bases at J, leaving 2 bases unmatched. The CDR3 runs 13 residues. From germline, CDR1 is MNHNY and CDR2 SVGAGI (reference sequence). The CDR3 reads CASSRDRGYEQYF. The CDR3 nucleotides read TGTGCCAGCAGTCGGGACAGGGGTTACGAGCAGTACTTC.

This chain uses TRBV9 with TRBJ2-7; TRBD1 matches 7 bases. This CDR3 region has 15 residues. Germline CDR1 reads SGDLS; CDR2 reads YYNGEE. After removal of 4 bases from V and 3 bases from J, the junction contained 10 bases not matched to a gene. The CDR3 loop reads CASSPRQGPDYEQYF. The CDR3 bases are TGTGCCAGCAGCCCCCGACAGGGCCCCGACTACGAGCAGTACTTC.

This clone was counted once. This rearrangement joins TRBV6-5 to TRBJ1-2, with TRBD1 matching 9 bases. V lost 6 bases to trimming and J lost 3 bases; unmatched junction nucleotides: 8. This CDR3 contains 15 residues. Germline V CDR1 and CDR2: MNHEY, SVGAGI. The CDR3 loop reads CASRHGTGWDYGYTF. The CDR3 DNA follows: TGTGCCAGCAGACACGGGACAGGGTGGGACTATGGCTACACCTTC.